The entry that follows covers one T cell receptor (beta chain) sequence. This record comes from a study of T cells in localized non-small cell lung cancer. The V and J ends lost 0 bases and 4 bases respectively, with 19 bases between them. This CDR3 comprises 17 residues. Germline CDR1 is SGDLS and CDR2 is YYNGEE. Clones were read by immunoSEQ multiplex PCR, and TCRdb kept only the in-frame ones, dropping some. This table has some 38,000 clones, just over 85% appearing once. The sequence was collected from a male donor at least 60 years old with stage II lung adenocarcinoma. The rearrangement uses TRBV9 and TRBJ2-5; either TRBD1 or TRBD2 may fit D (6 bases each). Sequenced here: peripheral blood mononuclear cells, sampled before any cancer treatment. The DNA for the CDR3 is TGTGCCAGCAGCGTAGGGGTAGGCGGGTGGGGGGCAGAGACCCAGTACTTC. Residues: CASSVGVGGWGAETQYF.